The next 13 T cell receptor beta chains were all read from a single sample in a study of beta chain features in type 1 diabetes. These receptors lack a known antigen. Investigators reverse transcribed all isolated RNA, so they sequenced expressed TCRB transcripts. The data were produced by immunoSEQ multiplex PCR, yet TCRdb's version contains in-frame clones alone and is incomplete. Of under 300,000 clones listed, 20% are singletons. Study observations and caveats: All four CD4+ subsets of Type 1 diabetes patients contained TCRB CDR3s that were moderately but significantly shorter.

The sample comprised naive CD4+ T cells from blood. The receptors originated from a woman aged 40-49 years with type 1 diabetes.

The sample holds a few counts of this clone. This chain uses TRBV7-2 with TRBJ2-2, with 13 bases lining up with TRBD2. Per germline, CDR1 SGHTA and CDR2 FQGNSA. Trimming at V came to 1 base and at J to 5 bases, leaving 4 bases not matched to a gene. This CDR3 comprises 17 residues. DNA for the CDR3: TGTGCCAGCAGCTTAGGACTAGCGGGAGGCGGGACCGGGGAGCTGTTTTTT. Amino acids: CASSLGLAGGGTGELFF.

This clone was seen a handful of times. Compared with germline, one end of the junction differs, possibly owing to a read error. The CDR3 region has the DNA TGTGCTAGCAGCTTTCAGCCAGGGTGGTCGGATACGCAGTATTTT. It translates to CASSFQPGWSDTQYF. The V gene is TRBV7-7, the J gene TRBJ2-3, with D tentatively TRBD1 (5 bases). The CDR3 loop spans 15 amino acids. Germline V gene data show CDR1 as SSHAT and CDR2 as FNYEAQ (reference sequence).

This clone showed up just a few times. This chain connects TRBV18 to TRBJ2-1; 7 nucleotides agree with TRBD1. The V and J ends lost 6 bases and 2 bases, in that order; junction bases with no gene match: 7. CDR3 length equals 15 residues. Looked up from germline, CDR1 is KGHSH and CDR2 is LQKENI. The DNA of the CDR3 is TGTGCCAGCTCTCAACAGGGGATCGCCTACAATGAGCAGTTCTTC. This translates into CASSQQGIAYNEQFF.

This clone was counted only a few times. This rearrangement joins TRBV30 to TRBJ1-4; 10 nucleotides align to TRBD1. This CDR3 region has 12 residues. Trimming removed 8 bases from V and 7 bases from J; junction bases left unmatched: 4. The germline V gene has CDR1 GTSNPN and CDR2 SVGIG (reference sequence). CDR3 protein: CAGGTGAEKLFF. As DNA, the CDR3 is TGTGCCGGCGGGACAGGGGCTGAAAAACTGTTTTTT.

V usage is TRBV7-9 and J usage is TRBJ1-1; tentatively, D is TRBD1 (5 bases). Trimming pared 1 base from V and 0 bases from J, leaving 9 bases between. This CDR3 is 15 amino acids long. From germline, CDR1 is SEHNR and CDR2 FQNEAQ (reference sequence). The CDR3 coding sequence is TGTGCCAGCAGCTTAGGGCAGGGCATGAACACTGAAGCTTTCTTT. It yields the protein CASSLGQGMNTEAFF.

The chain joins TRBV15 to TRBJ1-2, with 8 bases that match TRBD1. CDR3 length equals 13 residues. V shed 5 bases and J 8 bases; nucleotides not matched to a gene: 7. CDR1 is LNHNV, CDR2 YYDKDF, per germline (reference sequence). The CDR3 loop reads CATSQDRAGGYTF. CDR3 nucleotides: TGTGCCACCAGCCAGGACAGGGCAGGAGGCTACACCTTC.

V gene TRBV4-2 combines with J gene TRBJ2-1, with TRBD2 identical over 8 bases. This CDR3 comprises 15 residues. The V gene end was trimmed by 1 base and the J gene end by 7 bases; junction bases not matched to a gene: 6. The germline V gene encodes CDR1 LGHNA and CDR2 YNFKEQ. The CDR3 nucleotides are TGTGCCAGCAGCCAAGGAACGGGAGGGCCGAATGAGCAGTTCTTC. It yields the protein CASSQGTGGPNEQFF.

This clone was seen more than once but under ten times. The J gene is TRBJ1-1, the V gene TRBV15; no reliable D call. V was clipped by 1 base and J by 3 bases, with 6 bases between them. This CDR3 has 13 residues. The germline V gene has CDR1 LNHNV and CDR2 YYDKDF (reference sequence). The CDR3 DNA sequence: TGTGCCACCAGCAGAGTCGCGGACACTGAAGCTTTCTTT. Its protein product is CATSRVADTEAFF. The whole variable domain, filled in from reference TRBV15 and TRBJ1-1, reads DAMVIQNPRYQVTQFGKPVTLSCSQTLNHNVMYWYQQKSSQAPKLLFHYYDKDFNNEADTPDNFQSRRPNTSFCFLDIRSPGLGDTAMYLCATSRVADTEAFFGQGTRLTVV.

This clone has just a few counts. The gene calls are TRBV2 and TRBJ1-5; 7 bases are a match to TRBD1. Germline V lookup: CDR1 SNHLY, CDR2 FYNNEI. CDR3 size: 14 residues. V dropped 8 bases and J dropped 2; count of bases not matched to a gene: 6. The CDR3 sequence is CASCLGQGNQPQHF. CDR3 coding DNA: TGTGCCAGCTGCCTCGGACAGGGCAATCAGCCCCAGCATTTT.

This chain uses TRBV4-2 with TRBJ2-7; a weak D match, TRBD1 (6 bases). CDR3 length: 15 residues. V lost 0 bases and J 5 bases, leaving 14 bases between the germline ends. Looked up from germline, CDR1 is LGHNA and CDR2 is YNFKEQ. DNA of the CDR3: TGTGCCAGCAGCCAAGATTACAGGGAGTCCCACGAGCAGTACTTC. Protein product: CASSQDYRESHEQYF.

The rearrangement joins TRBV7-2 to TRBJ2-2, with 10 bases that match TRBD1. The J segment lost 5 bases and the V segment lost 6 bases, leaving 6 bases of the junction unmatched. CDR3 length equals 15 residues. Per germline, CDR1 SGHTA and CDR2 FQGNSA. This CDR3 is CASRTDRGLTGELFF. CDR3 DNA: TGTGCCAGCAGAACTGACAGGGGGCTAACCGGGGAGCTGTTTTTT.

The chain recombines TRBV15 with TRBJ1-5; the match to TRBD1 covers 8 bases. Germline V gives CDR1 LNHNV, CDR2 YYDKDF (reference sequence). V trimming: 1 base; J trimming: 5 bases; junction bases outside the gene matches: 7. There are 16 residues in the CDR3. The CDR3 loop is CATSRGDRLGDQPQHF. The DNA of the CDR3 is TGTGCCACCAGCAGAGGGGACAGGCTTGGGGATCAGCCCCAGCATTTT.

This clone was seen only a few times. The chain employs TRBV7-9 and TRBJ2-3, with TRBD2 identical over 10 bases. The germline V gene has CDR1 SEHNR and CDR2 FQNEAQ (reference sequence). CDR3 length: 19 amino acids. Losses at the gene ends were 6 bases for V and 5 bases for J; bases not matched to a gene: 20. CDR3 residues: CASRSRPRGVAGGRDTQYF. DNA for the CDR3: TGTGCCAGCAGATCTAGACCCCGGGGAGTAGCGGGAGGCCGAGATACGCAGTATTTT. The full variable domain, in which reference TRBV7-9 and TRBJ2-3 provide the parts outside the CDR3, is DTGVSQNPRHKITKRGQNVTFRCDPISEHNRLYWYRQTLGQGPEFLTYFQNEAQLEKSRLLSDRFSAERPKGSFSTLEIQRTEQGDSAMYLCASRSRPRGVAGGRDTQYFGPGTRLTVL.